These 26 T cell receptor beta chains share one sample of origin, sequenced in a study. Each CDR3 protein gets one entry after TCRdb re-called the RT-PCR reads with MiXCR. The sample carries 550,000 to 750,000 distinct CDR3 sequences, about 14% recorded once. The sample consisted of memory CD4+ T cells from blood. The receptor set was obtained from a female donor in good health, serving as a healthy control.

This clonotype was counted ten times or more. This chain links TRBV10-3 with TRBJ1-2; possible D gene TRBD1, 5 bases. The CDR3 spans 11 residues. CDR1 is ENHRY and CDR2 is SYGVKD in the germline V gene. Trimming took 2 bases from V and 8 from J, leaving 6 bases between them. CDR3 in amino acids: CAISEGHGYTF. In DNA form, the CDR3 reads TGTGCCATCAGTGAGGGACACGGCTACACCTTC.

The chain combines TRBV2 with TRBJ1-1, with TRBD1 matching 7 bases. CDR3 length equals 13 residues. Germline CDR1 is SNHLY and CDR2 is FYNNEI. Germline trimming cut 6 bases from V and 4 bases from J; bases unmatched to any gene: 5. The CDR3 sequence is CASSKGQVTEAFF. CDR3 coding DNA: TGTGCCAGCAGCAAAGGACAGGTCACTGAAGCTTTCTTT.

This clonotype was observed many times. In DNA form, the CDR3 reads TGTGCCAGCAGTTCGCGGCGACTAGCGGGAGGGTGGAGAGGAGCCAAAAACATTCAGTACTTC. Its translation is CASSSRRLAGGWRGAKNIQYF. This rearrangement joins TRBV6-5 to TRBJ2-4, with 14 bases matching TRBD2. V was clipped by 4 bases and J by 0 bases; unmatched bases: 14. This CDR3 region has 21 residues. Germline V gene data show CDR1 as MNHEY and CDR2 as SVGAGI.

This clonotype was seen a few times. The rearrangement links TRBV25-1 to TRBJ1-3; D is perhaps TRBD1 (5 bases). The CDR3 has 14 amino acids. Trimming left V 9 bases short and J 4 bases short, with 16 bases between. Looked up from germline, CDR1 is MGHDK and CDR2 is SYGVNS. The CDR3 sequence: CASQGGKSGNTIYF. Written as DNA, the CDR3 is TGTGCCAGTCAGGGAGGGAAGTCCGGAAACACCATATATTTT. Combining the CDR3 with reference TRBV25-1 and TRBJ1-3 gives the whole variable domain EADIYQTPRYLVIGTGKKITLECSQTMGHDKMYWYQQDPGMELHLIHYSYGVNSTEKGDLSSESTVSRIRTEHFPLTLESARPSHTSQYLCASQGGKSGNTIYFGEGSWLTVV.

This clonotype appeared once. The CDR3 end shows no conserved phenylalanine or tryptophan, and so a read error is likely. V usage is TRBV3-1 and J usage is TRBJ1-6, with unresolved D. The V end was cut by 4 bases, the J end by 6 bases, with 7 bases between. Germline CDR1 is LGHDT and CDR2 is YNNKEL (reference sequence). This CDR3 spans 13 amino acids. CDR3 protein: CASSPRSNSPLHS. The CDR3 bases are TGTGCCAGCAGCCCCCGGAGTAATTCACCCCTCCACTCT.

This clonotype was counted at least ten times. V is TRBV6-2 or TRBV6-3 and J is TRBJ2-6; 9 nucleotides agree with TRBD2. CDR3 size: 18 residues. In germline, CDR1 is MNHEY, CDR2 SVGEGT. V lost 7 bases, J lost 0 bases, and 10 bases stayed unmatched. DNA for the CDR3: TGTGCCAGCACCGACGCTGGCGGGAGGGGCTCTGGGGCCAACGTCCTGACTTTC. This encodes CASTDAGGRGSGANVLTF.

The rearrangement joins TRBV20-1 to TRBJ2-7, with 9 bases identical to TRBD2. Looked up from germline, CDR1 is DFQATT and CDR2 is SNEGSKA (reference sequence). This CDR3 region has 14 residues. V was pared by 5 bases and J by 6 bases, with 11 bases of the junction left unmatched. CDR3 region: CSAQTASGTLEQYF. In nucleotides, the CDR3 is TGCAGTGCTCAGACGGCTAGCGGGACCCTCGAGCAGTACTTC.

This clonotype turned up a few times. J is TRBJ1-4 and V is TRBV7-2; 10 nucleotides align to TRBD1. V dropped 4 bases and J dropped 8; count of bases not matched to a gene: 4. This CDR3 has 14 residues. In germline, CDR1 is SGHTA, CDR2 FQGNSA. DNA for the CDR3: TGTGCCAGCAGCTCCCCGGGACAGGGGGAAAAACTGTTTTTT. This gives the protein CASSSPGQGEKLFF.

This clonotype was observed at least ten times. The chain is built from TRBV20-1 and TRBJ2-7; TRBD1 might be the D (7 bases). The CDR3 consists of 12 residues. The germline gives CDR1 DFQATT, CDR2 SNEGSKA (reference sequence). V lost 5 bases to trimming and J lost 7 bases, with 15 bases between them. CDR3 protein: CSADTGAGEQYF. CDR3 in DNA: TGCAGTGCTGATACAGGGGCGGGGGAGCAGTACTTC.

This clonotype has a handful of counts. The chain joins TRBV11-2 to TRBJ2-7; D call uncertain. V lost 2 bases and J 6 bases, leaving 5 bases between the germline ends. Germline CDR1 SGHAT, CDR2 FQNNGV. The CDR3 totals 11 residues. This CDR3 is CASSLQLEQYF. The CDR3 nucleotides are TGTGCCAGCAGCTTACAGCTCGAGCAGTACTTC.

J is TRBJ1-3 and V is TRBV9; D is uncertain. Germline V gives CDR1 SGDLS, CDR2 YYNGEE. This CDR3 comprises 14 residues. Trimming took 3 bases from V and 7 from J, leaving 14 bases between them. Here the CDR3 reads CASSGNSDGNTIYF. CDR3 DNA: TGTGCCAGCAGCGGAAATTCGGACGGTAACACCATATATTTT. Variable domain in full (rest from reference TRBV9 and TRBJ1-3): DSGVTQTPKHLITATGQRVTLRCSPRSGDLSVYWYQQSLDQGLQFLIQYYNGEERAKGNILERFSAQQFPDLHSELNLSSLELGDSALYFCASSGNSDGNTIYFGEGSWLTVV.

This clonotype was detected ten times or more. The rearrangement joins TRBV29-1 to TRBJ1-2; tentative D call: TRBD1 (5 bases). The CDR3 spans 12 residues. The V end was cut by 4 bases, the J end by 0 bases, with 6 bases between. CDR1 and CDR2 from the germline V gene are SQVTM and ANQGSEA. In DNA form, the CDR3 reads TGCAGCGTTGTGGGGGCTAACTATGGCTACACCTTC. Encoded protein: CSVVGANYGYTF.

This clonotype was observed many times. The rearrangement joins TRBV5-6 to TRBJ2-3; no clear D. CDR1 and CDR2 from the germline V gene are SGHDT and YYEEEE. The CDR3 sequence is 14 residues long. The V and J ends lost 0 bases and 2 bases respectively, with 7 bases between them. The CDR3 reads CASSLGSYTDTQYF. The CDR3 nucleotides read TGTGCCAGCAGCTTGGGGAGCTACACAGATACGCAGTATTTT.

This clonotype occurred many times. The gene calls are TRBV4-1 and TRBJ2-3, with D perhaps assigned TRBD1 or TRBD2 (5 bases each). The CDR3 sequence is 15 residues long. V lost 0 bases to trimming and J lost 5 bases, with 12 bases between them. In germline, CDR1 is MGHRA, CDR2 YSYEKL. The CDR3 nucleotides are TGCGCCAGCAGCCAAGATGAGGGGCGCGGAGATACGCAGTATTTT. Translated, it gives CASSQDEGRGDTQYF.

The genes are TRBV14 and TRBJ2-7; 7 nucleotides agree with TRBD1. CDR3 length: 16 residues. Germline V CDR1 and CDR2: SGHDN, FVKESK. The trim removed 5 bases at V and 2 bases at J, leaving 12 bases unmatched. The CDR3 here is CASSSKPGQKTYEQYF. CDR3 in DNA: TGTGCCAGCAGCTCAAAGCCGGGACAGAAAACCTACGAGCAGTACTTC.

V and J are TRBV7-2 and TRBJ1-6, with D perhaps matching TRBD1 (6 bases). The germline V gene has CDR1 SGHTA and CDR2 FQGNSA. The CDR3 is 15 residues long. Trimming took off 4 bases at V and 9 bases at J, with 16 bases between the two ends. The CDR3 region is CASSSGQWNVSPLHF. The CDR3 DNA reads TGTGCCAGCAGCTCCGGACAGTGGAACGTTTCACCCCTCCACTTT.

This clonotype has a handful of counts. This sequence joins TRBV4-2 and TRBJ2-1; a weak D match, TRBD2 (6 bases). The CDR3 is 15 amino acids. Germline V gene data show CDR1 as LGHNA and CDR2 as YNFKEQ. Trimming took 3 bases from V and 7 from J, leaving 16 bases between them. The CDR3 sequence is CASSQRGRGSNEQFF. CDR3 DNA sequence: TGTGCCAGCAGCCAGCGGGGAAGAGGATCGAATGAGCAGTTCTTC.

This clonotype has a handful of counts. The rearrangement links TRBV7-3 to TRBJ2-1, with TRBD2 identical over 11 bases. The V segment lost 2 bases and the J segment 8 bases; nucleotides outside the gene matches: 8. The germline CDR1 and CDR2 sequences are SGHTA and FQGTGA. The CDR3 covers 16 residues. The CDR3: CASSLSRLAGWDEQFF. The CDR3 nucleotides read TGTGCCAGCAGCTTATCCCGACTAGCGGGATGGGATGAGCAGTTCTTC.

This clonotype has a handful of counts. The V and J genes are TRBV7-9 and TRBJ1-5; 7 positions match TRBD1. The CDR3 spans 14 residues. Per germline, CDR1 SEHNR and CDR2 FQNEAQ (reference sequence). With 5 bases clipped from V and 5 bases from J, the junction kept 6 bases outside the gene matches. CDR3 residues: CASSPRQGDQPQHF. The DNA for the CDR3 is TGTGCCAGCAGCCCAAGACAGGGTGATCAGCCCCAGCATTTT.

This clonotype was detected only a few times. This chain joins TRBV11-2 and TRBJ2-1, with TRBD2 matching over 11 bases. This CDR3 is 14 amino acids long. The trim removed 5 bases at V and 8 bases at J, leaving 5 bases unmatched. CDR1 is SGHAT and CDR2 is FQNNGV in the germline V gene. In DNA form, the CDR3 reads TGTGCCAGCAGCGTAGCGGGGGGGCCGTATGAGCAGTTCTTC. Protein product: CASSVAGGPYEQFF.

V usage is TRBV7-2 and J usage is TRBJ2-7; 10 bases are shared with TRBD1. Germline CDR1 SGHTA, CDR2 FQGNSA. The CDR3 contains 16 residues. V dropped 4 bases and J dropped 2; count of bases not matched to a gene: 8. CDR3 amino acids: CASSSPRDRGPYEQYF. As DNA, the CDR3 is TGTGCCAGCAGCTCCCCCCGGGACAGGGGTCCCTACGAGCAGTACTTC.

This clonotype has a handful of counts. The V call is TRBV6-1, the J call TRBJ1-2; 7 bases are shared with TRBD1. After removal of 7 bases from V and 4 bases from J, the junction contained 6 bases not matched to a gene. The CDR3 contains 13 residues. Germline-derived CDR1 and CDR2 are MNHNS and SASEGT. The CDR3 sequence: CASIPQGPYGYTF. CDR3 DNA sequence: TGTGCCAGCATCCCACAGGGGCCCTATGGCTACACCTTC.

V and J are TRBV19 and TRBJ2-1; TRBD1 agrees at 7 bases. This CDR3 contains 13 residues. Germline assignment: CDR1 LNHDA and CDR2 SQIVND (reference sequence). The junction had 5 bases not matched to a gene; V was cut back by 2 bases and J by 10 bases. DNA for the CDR3: TGTGCCAGTAGTATACTGCCGGGACAGGAGCAGTTCTTC. This sequence encodes CASSILPGQEQFF.

V gene TRBV20-1 combines with J gene TRBJ2-3, with D possibly TRBD2 on 5 matching bases. The CDR3 covers 14 residues. The V and J ends lost 4 bases and 2 bases respectively, with 13 bases between them. Germline V CDR1 and CDR2: DFQATT, SNEGSKA (reference sequence). The CDR3 here is CSATSGLLTDTQYF. The CDR3 region has the DNA TGCAGTGCTACGAGCGGCCTTCTCACAGATACGCAGTATTTT.

This clonotype was detected many times. This rearrangement joins TRBV20-1 to TRBJ1-5, with 8 nucleotides matching TRBD1. With V trimmed by 5 bases and J by 2 bases, 5 bases remained unmatched. From germline, CDR1 is DFQATT and CDR2 SNEGSKA (reference sequence). CDR3 length equals 14 residues. CDR3 DNA sequence: TGCAGTGCTCTCCAGGGGGCGGGCAATCAGCCCCAGCATTTT. It translates to CSALQGAGNQPQHF.

This chain links TRBV20-1 with TRBJ2-3; D gene uncertain. This CDR3 contains 11 residues. Per the germline V gene, CDR1 is DFQATT and CDR2 is SNEGSKA (reference sequence). V was clipped by 0 bases and J by 13 bases, with 11 bases between them. CDR3 protein: CSARDRATKYF. The CDR3 DNA sequence: TGCAGTGCTAGAGATCGAGCCACGAAGTATTTT.